A selection of T cell receptor beta chains follows, all from one sample in a study of blood T cell repertoires in COVID-19. TCRdb's copy holds only in-frame clones and misses some; the assay was immunoSEQ multiplex PCR. The data show 250,000 or so clones, about 80% seen once. Sequenced material: PBMCs or T cells enriched from blood (not recorded which). The origin of the receptors is a man over 45 who had recovered from COVID-19. Each CDR3 is given with its conserved first and last residue. A D gene is named only where the DNA matches it firmly. Some rows have no size entry. The others give once, few or many, or a class for an expanded clone.

clone_size | cdr3_length | d_call | j_call | v_call | cdr3_nt | cdr3_aa
few | 14 | TRBD2 | TRBJ2-3 | TRBV3-1/TRBV3-2 | TGTGCCAGCAGCCAAATGCGGGAGAAAAGTACGCAGTATTTT | CASSQMREKSTQYF
NA | 14 | NA | TRBJ1-2 | TRBV6-5 | TGTGCCAGCAGTTACGCTCGCAGTAACTATGGCTACACCTTC | CASSYARSNYGYTF
once | 13 | NA | TRBJ2-4 | TRBV3-1/TRBV3-2 | TGTGCCAGCAGTGGGAGGGCCAAAAACATTCAGTACTTC | CASSGRAKNIQYF
once | 14 | NA | TRBJ1-6 | TRBV6-5 | TGTGCCAGCAGCCCCGGACAGCCAAATTCACCCCTCCACTTT | CASSPGQPNSPLHF
NA | 17 | NA | TRBJ1-6 | TRBV4-3 | TGCGCCAGCAGCCAAGTCTGGGGAGCAGTAGGAGATTCACCCCTCCACTTT | CASSQVWGAVGDSPLHF
many | 21 | TRBD2 | TRBJ2-1 | TRBV4-2 | TGTGCCAGCAGCCGGACCGCAAGGGGGCTAGATGGGACTAGCGGGAGGCATGAGCAGTTCTTC | CASSRTARGLDGTSGRHEQFF
NA | 15 | NA | TRBJ2-1 | TRBV7-2 | TGTGCCAGCAGCTTAAGGGGGTTAGGGGAAGGTGAGCAGTTCTTC | CASSLRGLGEGEQFF
NA | 15 | NA | TRBJ1-4 | TRBV29-1 | TGCAGCGTTGAAGATTGGATTCGGGGTAATGAAAAACTGTTTTTT | CSVEDWIRGNEKLFF
NA | 17 | NA | TRBJ2-3 | TRBV30 | TGTGCCTGGAGTGTACTTCCGCCCGGGGGCCCACGGGGGGCGCAGTATTTT | CAWSVLPPGGPRGAQYF
NA | 16 | TRBD1 | TRBJ1-1 | TRBV4-1 | TGCGCCAGCAGCCTGGAAGGACAGGGGAGGAACACTGAAGCTTTCTTT | CASSLEGQGRNTEAFF
NA | 16 | TRBD1 | TRBJ1-3 | TRBV7-3 | TGTGCCAGCAGCCCCTTAGGCAGGGGGTACGGAAACACCATATATTTT | CASSPLGRGYGNTIYF
NA | 12 | NA | TRBJ1-6 | TRBV7-9 | TGTGCCAGCAGCTTAGAGGGGGGGCCCCTCCACTTT | CASSLEGGPLHF
NA | 15 | TRBD1 | TRBJ2-7 | TRBV7-2 | TGTGCCAGCAGCCCCCGGACAGGGGGCCTGTACGAGCAGTACTTC | CASSPRTGGLYEQYF
NA | 11 | NA | TRBJ2-7 | TRBV29-1 | TGCAGCGTCCTCGGGACCTACGAGCAGTACTTC | CSVLGTYEQYF
NA | 14 | NA | TRBJ2-1 | TRBV13 | TGTGCCAGCAGCTCGCAGGGTCGCTACAATGAGCAGTTCTTC | CASSSQGRYNEQFF
NA | 13 | NA | TRBJ2-7 | TRBV28 | TGTGCCAGCAGTCCGCCAGCGGCCCTCGGGCAGTACTTC | CASSPPAALGQYF
once | 16 | NA | TRBJ1-2 | TRBV5-1 | TGCGCCAGCAGCTTAGAGGTCGCACAACGGGACTATGGCTACACCTTC | CASSLEVAQRDYGYTF
NA | 16 | TRBD1 | TRBJ1-6 | TRBV10-2 | TGCGCCAGCAGTGTACGGACAGGGAGTTTCGGATCACCCCTCCACTTT | CASSVRTGSFGSPLHF
NA | 14 | TRBD1 | TRBJ1-4 | TRBV28 | TGTGCCAGCATCACGACAGGGCTCGGGGAAAAACTGTTTTTT | CASITTGLGEKLFF
NA | 13 | TRBD2 | TRBJ2-1 | TRBV12-3/TRBV12-4 | TGTGCCAGCAGTTTACTAGCGGGGAGTGAGCAGTTCTTC | CASSLLAGSEQFF
NA | 14 | TRBD2 | TRBJ2-7 | TRBV29-1 | TGCAGCGTTGAAGTCACTGCGGGAGGGTACGAGCAGTACTTC | CSVEVTAGGYEQYF
NA | 14 | NA | TRBJ1-5 | TRBV19 | TGTGCCTCACAGGGTCCCAGGCCAGATCAGCCCCAGCATTTT | CASQGPRPDQPQHF
NA | 15 | TRBD1 | TRBJ2-2 | TRBV19 | TGTGCCAGTAGTCCCCAGACAGGGGGCACCGGGGAGCTGTTTTTT | CASSPQTGGTGELFF
NA | 14 | NA | TRBJ2-7 | TRBV7-2 | TGTGCCAGCAGCTTATGGGGGGAAACCTACGAGCAGTACTTC | CASSLWGETYEQYF
NA | 13 | NA | TRBJ1-1 | TRBV19 | TGTGCCAGTAGTAGAAGGAGCAACACTGAAGCTTTCTTT | CASSRRSNTEAFF
NA | 17 | TRBD2 | TRBJ2-5 | TRBV5-1 | TGCGCCAGCAGCTCCGGACTAGCGGGAGGTTCCCAAGAGACCCAGTACTTC | CASSSGLAGGSQETQYF
NA | 12 | NA | TRBJ2-7 | TRBV10-3 | TGTGCCGCCTCGGGACTGAGCTACGAGCAGTACTTC | CAASGLSYEQYF
NA | 14 | TRBD1 | TRBJ1-2 | TRBV30 | TGTGCCTGGAGACTCCGGACAGGTACTATCGGCTACACCTTC | CAWRLRTGTIGYTF
few | 15 | TRBD2 | TRBJ2-3 | TRBV10-3 | TGTGCCATCAGTGAGTCACTAGCGGGAGGACATACGCAGTATTTT | CAISESLAGGHTQYF
NA | 14 | TRBD1 | TRBJ1-4 | TRBV5-4 | TGTGCCAGCAGCAAACAGGGGGCCGGTGAAAAACTGTTTTTT | CASSKQGAGEKLFF
NA | 12 | NA | TRBJ2-5 | TRBV24-1 | TGTGCCACCAGTCAGGGGCTGGAGACCCAGTACTTC | CATSQGLETQYF
NA | 13 | TRBD1 | TRBJ1-1 | TRBV7-9 | TGTGCCAGCAGCTCTCAGGGGGCCGATGAAGCTTTCTTT | CASSSQGADEAFF
NA | 16 | TRBD2 | TRBJ2-3 | TRBV9 | TGTGCCAGCAGCGTAGGTAATAGCGGGAGGCCCGATACGCAGTATTTT | CASSVGNSGRPDTQYF
NA | 17 | NA | TRBJ1-3 | TRBV5-6 | TGTGCCAGCAGCTCCGGGTGGCAGGGGAAAACTGGAAACACCATATATTTT | CASSSGWQGKTGNTIYF
NA | 16 | NA | TRBJ2-3 | TRBV1 | TGCACCAGACCGGGACTAGCGGGCTCTAGCACAGATACGCAGTATTTT | CTRPGLAGSSTDTQYF
NA | 13 | NA | TRBJ1-5 | TRBV6-5 | TGTGCCAGCAAGAGGGCCGAGACTCTGCCCCAGCATTTT | CASKRAETLPQHF
NA | 13 | TRBD1 | TRBJ1-2 | TRBV12-3/TRBV12-4 | TGTGCCTGCCGGGACAGGGGGTTCGATGGCTACACCTTC | CACRDRGFDGYTF
NA | 14 | NA | TRBJ2-2 | TRBV7-2 | TGTGCCAGCAGCTCCGGTCCGAACACCGGGGAGCTGTTTTTT | CASSSGPNTGELFF
NA | 14 | TRBD1 | TRBJ2-5 | TRBV6-5 | TGTGCCAGCAGTCTGGACAGGGTAGTTGAGACCCAGTACTTC | CASSLDRVVETQYF
NA | 13 | NA | TRBJ1-5 | TRBV21-1 | TGTGCCAGCAGCACCACAGGGGGTCAGCCCCAGCATTTT | CASSTTGGQPQHF
NA | 13 | NA | TRBJ2-5 | TRBV18 | TGTGCCAGCTCCCGCGGGGACCGGGAGACCCAGTACTTC | CASSRGDRETQYF
NA | 15 | TRBD1 | TRBJ2-3 | TRBV7-2 | TGTGCCAGCAGCTTGGGCGGGACAGGGGTTAATACGCAGTATTTT | CASSLGGTGVNTQYF
NA | 12 | TRBD1 | TRBJ2-1 | TRBV10-3 | TGTGCCATCAGAACGACAGGGAATGAGCAGTTCTTC | CAIRTTGNEQFF
NA | 14 | NA | TRBJ2-1 | TRBV3-1/TRBV3-2 | TGTGCCAGCAGCCCGCCGCTGGGGCTCGGTGAGCAGTTCTTC | CASSPPLGLGEQFF
NA | 18 | NA | TRBJ1-5 | TRBV4-2 | TGTGCCAGCAGCCACCCCGGAGGGGTAGGGGACTCTCCTCAGCCCCAGCATTTT | CASSHPGGVGDSPQPQHF
once | 15 | NA | TRBJ2-7 | TRBV6-5 | TGTGCCAGCAGTTACTCGATTGGGGGCGGCTACGAGCAGTACTTC | CASSYSIGGGYEQYF
NA | 16 | TRBD1 | TRBJ2-7 | TRBV14 | TGTGCCAGCAGCCCCCTGCCTGGGACAGGGGTTAGCGAGCAGTACTTC | CASSPLPGTGVSEQYF
NA | 12 | NA | TRBJ2-3 | TRBV5-1 | TGCGCCAGCAGCTTGGTATCAGATACGCAGTATTTT | CASSLVSDTQYF
NA | 14 | NA | TRBJ1-5 | TRBV27 | TGTGCCAGCAGTGACAGGAGCCTAAATCAGCCCCAGCATTTT | CASSDRSLNQPQHF